This TCR beta chain stems from a study of blood T cell repertoires in COVID-19. Overall study context: Italy, Spain and the United States were the sources of the convalescent and acute COVID-19 samples. From T cells, B-cell-depleted T cells, or PBMCs came the material, which was cDNA or gDNA.

Trimming removed 0 bases from V and 4 bases from J; junction bases left unmatched: 8. This CDR3 region has 18 residues. CDR1 is SGHTA and CDR2 is FQGTGA in the germline V gene. Per the original methods: For nucleated cells, counts were estimated from reference gene primer amplification. Sequencing used immunoSEQ multiplex PCR; TCRdb keeps in-frame clones, though not all of them. V, J and clone size reflect that table, while D and trimming were determined from the DNA. There are about 82,000 clones in the sample; 74% occur only once, and approximately 2.4% lies in the top ten. What was sequenced was peripheral blood. The chain couples TRBV7-3 to TRBJ2-1; the match to TRBD2 covers 11 bases. This clonotype was obtained from a human donor with acute or convalescent COVID-19. The donor label of this sample is uncertain. The CDR3 bases are TGTGCCAGCAGCTTAACCCCTCCCGGGACTAGCGGATACAATGAGCAGTTCTTC. Translated: CASSLTPPGTSGYNEQFF.